A selection of T cell receptor beta chains follows, all from one sample in a study of T-cell memory formation after mild COVID-19. TCRdb independently ran MiXCR on the 5' RACE reads; one entry per CDR3 protein. The sample lists 350,000 to 500,000 distinct CDR3 sequences, over 15% occurring once. The sequencing input was PBMCs or a T cell subset sorted from them (not recorded which). These receptors were collected from an adult woman who had mild COVID-19 (a few samples of this study predate the infection). Cell type and time point are not known. Each CDR3 is given with its conserved first and last residue. A D gene is named only where the DNA matches it firmly. Some rows mark clone size as missing; the rest say once, few, many or name a class of expanded clone.

V gene	D gene	CDR3 length	clone size	J gene	CDR3 DNA	CDR3 protein
TRBV24-1	.	18	.	TRBJ2-2	TGTGCCACCAGTGATGGATTCCGCATAACCACGAACACCGGGGAGCTGTTTTTT	CATSDGFRITTNTGELFF
TRBV7-2	TRBD2	16	.	TRBJ2-5	TGTGCCAGCAGCTTAGGAGGGACTAGCCGGTCAGGGACCCAGTACTTC	CASSLGGTSRSGTQYF
TRBV4-2	.	16	few	TRBJ2-7	TGTGCCAGCAGCCAATCTTTAGGACTCTTCTCCTACGAGCAGTACTTC	CASSQSLGLFSYEQYF
TRBV10-3	TRBD2	14	few	TRBJ2-3	TGTGCCATCAGTAGCGGGAGGGCCACGGATACGCAGTATTTT	CAISSGRATDTQYF
TRBV7-6	TRBD1	14	few	TRBJ1-1	TGTGCCAGCAGCGAACAGGGGGGAGGCACTGAAGCTTTCTTT	CASSEQGGGTEAFF
TRBV9	.	14	.	TRBJ1-4	TGTGCCAGCAGCGTAGATAACAGTAATGAAAAACTGTTTTTT	CASSVDNSNEKLFF
TRBV5-1	TRBD1	14	once	TRBJ2-7	TGCGCCAGCAGCGCGGGACAGGGCTCCGACGAGCAGTACTTC	CASSAGQGSDEQYF
TRBV19	TRBD2	15	few	TRBJ2-5	TGTGCCAGTAGTAAGACTAGCGCTGTGCCAGAGACCCAGTACTTC	CASSKTSAVPETQYF
TRBV20-1	TRBD2	15	.	TRBJ2-3	TGCAGTGCTAGCAACCTAGCGGGGAGCACAGATACGCAGTATTTT	CSASNLAGSTDTQYF
TRBV20-1	.	16	.	TRBJ1-1	TGCAGTGCTAGAGATTGGGGGGGTGAGATGAACACTGAAGCTTTCTTT	CSARDWGGEMNTEAFF
TRBV6-5	.	14	.	TRBJ1-3	TGTGCCAGCAGAAAAGGAGGTAGTCGAAACACCATATATTTT	CASRKGGSRNTIYF
TRBV7-2	.	14	many	TRBJ2-3	TGTGCCAGCAGCCTAGGGAGTGGCACAGATACGCAGTATTTT	CASSLGSGTDTQYF
TRBV12-3/TRBV12-4	.	15	few	TRBJ2-3	TGTGCCAGCAGTCTGGAGGGCAGGGATACAGATACGCAGTATTTT	CASSLEGRDTDTQYF
TRBV5-6	TRBD2	15	.	TRBJ2-1	TGTGCCAGCAGCTTGGAACTAGCGCCTTACAATGAGCAGTTCTTC	CASSLELAPYNEQFF
TRBV7-2	.	14	.	TRBJ1-6	TGTGCCAGCAGCTTTGCAGGGTTGGGTTCACCCCTCCACTTT	CASSFAGLGSPLHF
TRBV6-5	TRBD1	17	.	TRBJ2-7	TGTGCCAGCAGTGTTCTCGGGGGGACAGGGACAACCTACGAGCAGTACTTC	CASSVLGGTGTTYEQYF
TRBV6-5	.	13	.	TRBJ1-2	TGTGCCAGCAGTTACGATCGGGGCAGCCTCCCCTCCTTC	CASSYDRGSLPSF
TRBV6-6	.	14	.	TRBJ2-4	TGTGCCAGCAGTTACCTAGAAGGGGTAAACATTCAGTACTTC	CASSYLEGVNIQYF
TRBV4-1	TRBD2	11	many	TRBJ2-7	TGCGCCAGCAGCGGGGGGGGTGAGCAGTACTTC	CASSGGGEQYF
TRBV7-9	TRBD2	16	few	TRBJ2-7	TGTGCCAGCAGCCGAGGGTTAGCGGGAGAACCCTACGAGCAGTACTTC	CASSRGLAGEPYEQYF
TRBV5-6	.	18	many	TRBJ2-1	TGTGCCAGCAGCCCCGATTTTGGGGGGATCATGTCCTACAATGAGCAGTTCTTC	CASSPDFGGIMSYNEQFF
TRBV24-1	TRBD1	16	few	TRBJ2-1	TGTGCCACCAGTGATTTGCCGGGACAGGGTTCCCATGAGCAGTTCTTC	CATSDLPGQGSHEQFF
TRBV19	.	14	many	TRBJ2-2	TGTGCCAGTAGGATACTGTGGAACACCGGGGAGCTGTTTTTT	CASRILWNTGELFF
TRBV10-3	TRBD1	16	few	TRBJ1-2	TGTGCCATCAGTGGTGGACAGGGGGCCCCCGGCTATGGCTACACCTTC	CAISGGQGAPGYGYTF
TRBV7-9	.	14	.	TRBJ2-1	TGTGCCAGCAGCCCAGGGAGGAGCTACAATGAGCAGTTCTTC	CASSPGRSYNEQFF
TRBV6-2/TRBV6-3	.	15	.	TRBJ2-2	TGTGCCAGCAGACTACTAGCCGTGTACACCGGGGAGCTGTTTTTT	CASRLLAVYTGELFF
TRBV4-2	.	16	many	TRBJ2-7	TGTGCCAGCAGCCAAGATTTTGGTTCAGGCCCCTACGAGCAGTACTTC	CASSQDFGSGPYEQYF